This T cell receptor (beta chain) derives from a study of T cell responses to AZD1222 COVID-19 vaccine. Overall study: Pooled samples include second doses given at about 4 or 12 weeks.

The CDR3 is 14 residues long. Unmatched junction bases numbered 4, after V lost 7 bases and J lost 1 base. The V gene's germline CDR1 is LNHDA and CDR2 SQIVND (reference sequence). The study, taken as a whole, reports: Donors, mostly white British, included more females; clonal diversity was possibly underestimated. Vaccination with two AZD1222 doses was followed by a rise in Spike-specific TCR breadth and depth.

Method: immunoSEQ multiplex PCR; TCRdb's copy keeps in-frame clones and lacks some. The repertoire holds 95,000 to 150,000 clones, around 89% seen once, with 4% to 4.5% in the top ten. About this clone: Its target is unknown.

The TCR was taken from an adult in good health. The rearrangement uses TRBV19 and TRBJ1-3; 7 bases map to TRBD1. The material sequenced was peripheral blood, taken on day 0 of AZD1222 vaccination. The chain's CDR3 is CASMTGSSGNTIYF. As DNA, the CDR3 is TGTGCCAGTATGACAGGGTCGTCTGGAAACACCATATATTTT.